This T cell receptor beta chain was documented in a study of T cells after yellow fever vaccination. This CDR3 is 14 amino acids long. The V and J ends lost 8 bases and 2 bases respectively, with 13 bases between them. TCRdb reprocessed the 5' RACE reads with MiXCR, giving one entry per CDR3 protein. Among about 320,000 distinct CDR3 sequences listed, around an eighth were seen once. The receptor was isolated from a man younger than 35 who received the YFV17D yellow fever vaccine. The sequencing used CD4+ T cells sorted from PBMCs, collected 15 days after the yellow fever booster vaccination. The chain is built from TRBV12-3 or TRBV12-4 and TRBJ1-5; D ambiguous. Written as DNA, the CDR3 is TGTGCCAGCCGCCATCCCGCGGGCAATCAGCCCCAGCATTTT. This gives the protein CASRHPAGNQPQHF.